This entry is about one TCR beta chain. Its matching antigen is unknown. This entry comes from a study of cytomegalovirus exposure and HLA in healthy donors. Across the study: Genotyping of under 500 donors showed that roughly 80% belonged to the Caucasian-associated ancestry cluster.

General study points: Near-uniform donor sequencing depth was presumed by presence/absence analyses. The study recorded 150 to 200 TCR beta chains that were cytomegalovirus-associated. What was likely a sequencing artifact was a cluster of highly shared sequence variants.

The PCR made use of 60 Vbeta and 13 Jbeta primers. Some clones are missing from TCRdb's copy, which holds only in-frame ones; the method was immunoSEQ multiplex PCR. The table lists approximately 130,000 clones, roughly 82% of them singletons. Trimming took off 0 bases at V and 6 bases at J, with 8 bases between the two ends. The germline gives CDR1 GTSNPN, CDR2 SVGIG (reference sequence). The CDR3 is made up of 13 amino acids. V usage is TRBV30 and J usage is TRBJ2-2; D not resolved. This clonotype was obtained from a woman aged 18-35 years in good health and CMV-seronegative. The sequencing input was PBMCs. This CDR3 is CAWSVEAAGELFF. The CDR3 DNA sequence: TGTGCCTGGAGTGTAGAGGCCGCCGGGGAGCTGTTTTTT.